Each of the 31 T cell receptor beta chains below was sequenced from the same sample in a study of CXCR3-negative and CXCR3-positive naive CD8 T cells. Libraries of TRB cDNA were made by 5' RACE and carried UMIs. TCRdb re-called the 5' RACE reads and catalogs CDR3 proteins one per entry, DNA excluded. This repertoire comprises more than 35,000 distinct CDR3 sequences; its ten largest clones make up roughly 14%. Sequencing was carried out using memory CD8+ T cells from blood. These receptors originate from a human donor in good health. Some clones in this sample may be carry-over from other donors' samples.

The rearrangement uses TRBV2 and TRBJ2-7; TCRdb names TRBD2, which stays unverified in the absence of DNA. The CDR3 spans 15 residues. The germline gives CDR1 SNHLY, CDR2 FYNNEI. The CDR3 loop reads CASSVRTSGSYEQYF.

V usage is TRBV5-5 and J usage is TRBJ1-5; TCRdb indicates TRBD1, and absent DNA this call remains unverified. Germline CDR1 is SGHKS and CDR2 is YYEKEE (reference sequence). The CDR3 is made up of 16 amino acids. The CDR3 here is CASSEISVGGRKPQHF. The full variable domain, rest sourced from reference TRBV5-5 and TRBJ1-5, is DAGVTQSPTHLIKTRGQQVTLRCSPISGHKSVSWYQQVLGQGPQFIFQYYEKEERGRGNFPDRFSARQFPNYSSELNVNALLLGDSALYLCASSEISVGGRKPQHFGDGTRLSIL.

This chain connects TRBV10-2 to TRBJ2-1; TCRdb's D call, TRBD1, is unchecked because there is no DNA. In germline, CDR1 is WSHSY, CDR2 SAAADI. The CDR3 covers 12 residues. CDR3 region: CASSESGSPKFF.

This chain connects TRBV6-2 or TRBV6-3 to TRBJ2-3; the D call of TRBD2 rests on TCRdb alone, since no DNA is present to check it. The CDR3 totals 16 residues. Germline CDR1 and CDR2: MNHEY and SVGEGT. The CDR3 spells CASSNPAGGSTDTQYF.

This chain uses TRBV20-1 with TRBJ2-7; TCRdb names TRBD2, which stays unverified in the absence of DNA. The CDR3 is made up of 15 amino acids. Germline CDR1 and CDR2: DFQATT and SNEGSKA (reference sequence). The CDR3 protein is CSAAGGAISSYEQYF.

V gene TRBV7-9 combines with J gene TRBJ1-2; TCRdb picks TRBD1, but there is no DNA to check that call. The CDR3 has 15 amino acids. Germline V gene data show CDR1 as SEHNR and CDR2 as FQNEAQ (reference sequence). This chain's CDR3 is CASSIPGGGRYGYTF. Variable domain in full (rest from reference TRBV7-9 and TRBJ1-2): DTGVSQNPRHKITKRGQNVTFRCDPISEHNRLYWYRQTLGQGPEFLTYFQNEAQLEKSRLLSDRFSAERPKGSFSTLEIQRTEQGDSAMYLCASSIPGGGRYGYTFGSGTRLTVV.

The chain joins TRBV6-2 or TRBV6-3 to TRBJ2-7. Germline assignment: CDR1 MNHEY and CDR2 SVGEGT. CDR3 length: 14 amino acids. Here the CDR3 reads CASSYSDNSYKQYF.

The rearrangement joins TRBV20-1 to TRBJ2-7; the TCRdb call, TRBD1, lacks DNA for checking. Germline V gene data show CDR1 as DFQATT and CDR2 as SNEGSKA (reference sequence). CDR3 size: 13 residues. CDR3 loop: CSAPPGETYEQYF.

The chain joins TRBV29-1 to TRBJ2-7. The CDR3 has 13 amino acids. Germline CDR1 and CDR2: SQVTM and ANQGSEA. The chain's CDR3 is CSVGLREPYEQYF.

The chain joins TRBV9 to TRBJ2-7. Germline loops: CDR1 SGDLS, CDR2 YYNGEE. This CDR3 region has 14 residues. This chain's CDR3 is CASSVGGSVYEQYF.

The chain couples TRBV6-5 to TRBJ2-4; TCRdb's D gene call, TRBD1, goes unchecked for lack of DNA. This CDR3 has 12 residues. The germline V gene has CDR1 MNHEY and CDR2 SVGAGI. CDR3 sequence: CASSPGPDIQYF.

The genes are TRBV29-1 and TRBJ2-7; TCRdb proposes TRBD1, but this gene call is untestable without DNA. Germline CDR1 reads SQVTM; CDR2 reads ANQGSEA. This CDR3 spans 15 amino acids. CDR3 in amino acids: CSVGGQKSFSYEQYF.

The rearrangement uses TRBV6-6 and TRBJ2-5; there is no DNA to check the TCRdb D call of TRBD1. CDR1 is MNHNY, CDR2 SVGAGI, per germline (reference sequence). This CDR3 spans 15 amino acids. The CDR3 protein is CASSQGATYQETQYF.

The rearrangement joins TRBV21-1 to TRBJ1-3; TCRdb gives TRBD1 as the D gene, but with no DNA this cannot be confirmed. TRBV21-1 counts as a pseudogene. The CDR3 covers 17 residues. CDR3 sequence reads: CASSKDREQGSVNTIYF.

The V call is TRBV5-1, the J call TRBJ2-7; TCRdb's D call, TRBD1, is unchecked because there is no DNA. The germline V gene encodes CDR1 SGHRS and CDR2 YFSETQ. The CDR3 consists of 13 residues. CDR3 amino acids: CASSGDNSYEQYF.

This rearrangement joins TRBV4-2 to TRBJ2-2; TCRdb returns TRBD2, unconfirmable since there is no DNA. Germline lookup yields CDR1 LGHNA and CDR2 YNFKEQ. The CDR3 is 15 residues long. CDR3 protein: CASSQDSGGAGELFF.

The rearrangement joins TRBV2 to TRBJ2-7. CDR1 is SNHLY, CDR2 FYNNEI, per germline. The CDR3 is 12 amino acids. The CDR3 spells CASSTVKYEQYF.

The chain combines TRBV5-1 with TRBJ2-7; TCRdb calls TRBD1, which cannot be checked without DNA. The CDR3 contains 14 residues. The germline V gene encodes CDR1 SGHRS and CDR2 YFSETQ. CDR3 residues: CASSLEGLSYEQYF.

The chain uses TRBV7-9 and TRBJ2-7. This CDR3 spans 11 amino acids. Germline-derived CDR1 and CDR2 are SEHNR and FQNEAQ (reference sequence). The CDR3 reads CASSFLSEQYF.

J is TRBJ2-4 and V is TRBV5-1; TCRdb's assignment of TRBD1 cannot be checked, as there is no DNA. The CDR3 is made up of 15 amino acids. Looked up from germline, CDR1 is SGHRS and CDR2 is YFSETQ. CDR3: CASSLSPPAKNIQYF.

V is TRBV7-6 and J is TRBJ2-7; checking the TCRdb D call of TRBD1 is not possible without DNA. The CDR3 runs 13 residues. Germline CDR1 reads SGHVS; CDR2 reads FNYEAQ. The CDR3 loop reads CASSGRTGLVQYF.

The chain uses TRBV15 and TRBJ2-1. Germline V gene data show CDR1 as LNHNV and CDR2 as YYDKDF (reference sequence). There are 15 residues in the CDR3. CDR3 sequence reads: CATSMYGESYNEQFF. Full variable domain (rest looked up from reference TRBV15 and TRBJ2-1): DAMVIQNPRYQVTQFGKPVTLSCSQTLNHNVMYWYQQKSSQAPKLLFHYYDKDFNNEADTPDNFQSRRPNTSFCFLDIRSPGLGDTAMYLCATSMYGESYNEQFFGPGTRLTVL.

The chain has TRBV2 and TRBJ2-7; the TRBD1 assignment by TCRdb is unverifiable without DNA. This CDR3 spans 15 amino acids. The V gene's germline CDR1 is SNHLY and CDR2 FYNNEI. CDR3 in amino acids: CASSQTGGDSYEQYF.

The CDR3: CASSDLQGGGNEQFF. V usage is TRBV6-4 and J usage is TRBJ2-1; no DNA is available, so the TRBD1 call from TCRdb remains unchecked. Germline CDR1 and CDR2: MRHNA and SNTAGT. This CDR3 has 15 amino acids.

V is TRBV11-2 and J is TRBJ2-1; TCRdb outputs TRBD1, but without DNA this stays unchecked. This CDR3 region has 16 residues. CDR1 SGHAT and CDR2 FQNNGV come from the germline V gene. The CDR3 region is CASSPAVGQEYNEQFF.

This clonotype is identified as medium-sized from frequency. The V gene is TRBV20-1, the J gene TRBJ2-1; the TCRdb D gene call, TRBD2, has no DNA to confirm it. Germline assignment: CDR1 DFQATT and CDR2 SNEGSKA (reference sequence). The CDR3 loop spans 15 amino acids. CDR3 loop: CSAASIADSYNEQFF.

This chain uses TRBV25-1 with TRBJ1-4. The CDR3 spans 14 residues. CDR1 is MGHDK and CDR2 is SYGVNS in the germline V gene. The CDR3 here is CASSEYSTGEKLFF.

This sequence joins TRBV6-2 or TRBV6-3 and TRBJ2-4; TCRdb names TRBD2, which stays unverified in the absence of DNA. Per the germline V gene, CDR1 is MNHEY and CDR2 is SVGEGT. This CDR3 spans 11 amino acids. CDR3: CATAVAGNPFF.

This chain joins TRBV6-5 and TRBJ2-2; without DNA, the TCRdb call of TRBD1 cannot be checked. The CDR3 runs 15 residues. From germline, CDR1 is MNHEY and CDR2 SVGAGI. CDR3 sequence: CASSPDRTYTGELFF.

The V call is TRBV12-3 or TRBV12-4, the J call TRBJ2-2; the D call from TCRdb, TRBD1, cannot be confirmed without DNA. The CDR3 length is 15 residues. The chain's CDR3 is CASRTDRGNTGELFF.

V gene TRBV29-1 combines with J gene TRBJ2-1; TCRdb names TRBD1, which stays unverified in the absence of DNA. This CDR3 comprises 12 residues. From germline, CDR1 is SQVTM and CDR2 ANQGSEA. The CDR3 sequence is CSAPQDYNEQFF.